These 25 T cell receptor beta chains were sequenced from one sample in a study of blood T cell repertoires in COVID-19. Sequencing used immunoSEQ multiplex PCR; TCRdb keeps in-frame clones, though not all of them. The profile shows some 200,000 clones, roughly 87% of them singletons. Sequenced input: PBMCs or T cells enriched from blood (not recorded which). These receptors were taken from a woman in her 30s who had recovered from COVID-19.

This chain uses TRBV29-1 with TRBJ1-1; D is possibly TRBD1 (6 bases). Germline CDR1 and CDR2: SQVTM and ANQGSEA. The V end lost 7 bases, the J end lost 3 bases, and 18 bases lay between the germline ends. This CDR3 is 14 amino acids long. CDR3 amino acids: CSARVGGGDTEAFF. DNA of the CDR3: TGCAGCGCTCGAGTAGGGGGAGGGGACACTGAAGCTTTCTTT.

This chain connects TRBV5-1 to TRBJ2-7; 8 bases map to TRBD1. The CDR3 length is 13 residues. The germline CDR1 and CDR2 sequences are SGHRS and YFSETQ. The J segment lost 6 bases and the V segment lost 0 bases, leaving 2 bases of the junction unmatched. CDR3 DNA: TGCGCCAGCAGCTTGGGGACAGGGTCCGAGCAGTACTTC. Protein product: CASSLGTGSEQYF.

The chain has TRBV2 and TRBJ1-6; no clear D gene. V lost 6 bases, J lost 9 bases, and 21 bases lay in between. The CDR3 length is 16 residues. Germline V gives CDR1 SNHLY, CDR2 FYNNEI. CDR3 bases: TGTGCCAGCAGGGACCCAACGGGGAGACAAGGTTCACCCCTCCACTTT. This encodes CASRDPTGRQGSPLHF.

The V gene is TRBV28, the J gene TRBJ2-5; TRBD1 agrees at 10 bases. Germline V gives CDR1 MDHEN, CDR2 SYDVKM. This CDR3 is 14 amino acids long. J was trimmed by 5 bases and V by 5 bases; bases with no gene match: 5. This chain's CDR3 is CASSQDRGPETQYF. The CDR3 DNA reads TGTGCCAGCAGTCAAGACAGGGGGCCTGAGACCCAGTACTTC.

This chain joins TRBV19 and TRBJ2-2; a weak D match, TRBD1 (5 bases). Trimming left V 6 bases short and J 1 base short, with 9 bases between. Germline V gives CDR1 LNHDA, CDR2 SQIVND (reference sequence). The CDR3 runs to 14 residues. The CDR3 DNA sequence: TGTGCCAGTAGCCCCGGACAGAACACCGGGGAGCTGTTTTTT. This codes for CASSPGQNTGELFF.

This clone was observed once. V usage is TRBV18 and J usage is TRBJ2-1; D is unclear. V lost 6 bases and J 0 bases, leaving 9 bases between the germline ends. The CDR3 contains 14 residues. Germline V gives CDR1 KGHSH, CDR2 LQKENI. This chain's CDR3 is CASSPSGSYNEQFF. Written as DNA, the CDR3 is TGTGCCAGCTCCCCTTCAGGCTCCTACAATGAGCAGTTCTTC.

The CDR3: CASIKSGAYNEQFF. For the CDR3, the DNA is TGTGCCAGTATAAAGAGCGGAGCCTACAATGAGCAGTTCTTC. The chain has TRBV19 and TRBJ2-1, with D perhaps matching TRBD2 (5 bases). V was cut by 7 bases and J by 2 bases, with 12 bases left in between. This CDR3 is 14 amino acids long. Germline V gives CDR1 LNHDA, CDR2 SQIVND (reference sequence).

The chain uses TRBV5-1 and TRBJ1-2; TRBD1 might be the D (5 bases). CDR3 size: 15 residues. Trimming stripped 4 bases from V and 4 bases from J, with 17 bases between. Germline assignment: CDR1 SGHRS and CDR2 YFSETQ. The CDR3 is CASSPGDGMGYGYTF. DNA for the CDR3: TGCGCCAGCAGCCCGGGGGACGGAATGGGCTATGGCTACACCTTC.

This sequence joins TRBV9 and TRBJ1-1; 7 bases are a match to TRBD1. Germline V lookup: CDR1 SGDLS, CDR2 YYNGEE. The CDR3 consists of 14 residues. Trimming at V came to 3 bases and at J to 9 bases, leaving 11 bases not matched to a gene. CDR3 amino acids: CASSAAGTELKAFF. In DNA, the CDR3 is TGTGCCAGCAGCGCCGCCGGGACAGAATTAAAAGCTTTCTTT.

V and J are TRBV5-1 and TRBJ1-1, with D perhaps TRBD1 (6 bases). This CDR3 has 17 amino acids. V was cut by 3 bases and J by 3 bases, with 21 bases left in between. The germline V gene has CDR1 SGHRS and CDR2 YFSETQ. CDR3 nucleotides: TGCGCCAGCAGCTACACTTCGCGACAGGTATGGGACACTGAAGCTTTCTTT. The encoded protein is CASSYTSRQVWDTEAFF.

The chain employs TRBV7-3 and TRBJ2-1; 7 nucleotides match TRBD2. CDR1 is SGHTA and CDR2 is FQGTGA in the germline V gene. This CDR3 is 15 amino acids long. The trim removed 6 bases at V and 4 bases at J, leaving 9 bases unmatched. CDR3 sequence (DNA): TGTGCCAGCAGTCATAGCGGGCCACCATACAATGAGCAGTTCTTC. Its translation is CASSHSGPPYNEQFF.

The V and J genes are TRBV7-2 and TRBJ1-1; 11 nucleotides agree with TRBD1. Germline V CDR1 and CDR2: SGHTA, FQGNSA. There are 14 residues in the CDR3. V was clipped by 6 bases and J by 3 bases; unmatched bases: 3. CDR3 sequence reads: CASRPDRGHTEAFF. Written as DNA, the CDR3 is TGTGCCAGCAGGCCGGACAGGGGGCACACTGAAGCTTTCTTT.

The rearrangement uses TRBV4-2 and TRBJ2-7; TRBD1 matches 7 bases. Trimming took 5 bases from V and 0 from J; bases not matched to a gene: 7. The CDR3 loop spans 15 amino acids. Germline CDR1 is LGHNA and CDR2 is YNFKEQ. The CDR3 DNA sequence: TGTGCCAGCAGCGGATCCGGGACAGCCTCCTACGAGCAGTACTTC. It translates to CASSGSGTASYEQYF.

V gene TRBV18 combines with J gene TRBJ1-2, with 8 nucleotides matching TRBD1. CDR1 and CDR2 from the germline V gene are KGHSH and LQKENI. V lost 2 bases and J lost 3; bases outside the gene matches: 5. This CDR3 contains 15 residues. CDR3 sequence: CASSPNPGQDYGYTF. The CDR3 region has the DNA TGTGCCAGCTCACCAAACCCGGGACAGGACTATGGCTACACCTTC.

This chain links TRBV30 with TRBJ1-2; D gene uncertain. Trimming removed 4 bases from V and 7 bases from J, with 22 bases in between. The germline V gene has CDR1 GTSNPN and CDR2 SVGIG (reference sequence). This CDR3 is 15 amino acids long. The CDR3 nucleotides are TGTGCCTGGACCGACCCCCTTTCACGAACGGGTGGCTACACCTTC. Translated: CAWTDPLSRTGGYTF.

The rearrangement joins TRBV6-5 to TRBJ1-4; TRBD1 aligns across 9 bases. J lost 4 bases, V lost 5 bases, and 5 bases had no gene match. Germline V gene lookup returns CDR1 MNHEY and CDR2 SVGAGI. The CDR3 extends over 15 amino acids. CDR3 loop: CASSPQGASNEKLFF. The CDR3 DNA is TGTGCCAGCAGTCCACAGGGGGCGAGTAATGAAAAACTGTTTTTT.

With regard to this clone: The same CDR3 arises from other DNA sequences in this sample as well. The rearrangement joins TRBV29-1 to TRBJ2-1; 7 bases are shared with TRBD2. CDR1 is SQVTM, CDR2 ANQGSEA, per germline. V shed 6 bases, J shed 0 bases, and the junction held 2 bases outside the gene matches. The CDR3 length is 13 residues. As DNA, the CDR3 is TGCAGCGTAGGCGGGGGCTCCTACAATGAGCAGTTCTTC. Translation gives CSVGGGSYNEQFF.

The V call is TRBV6-5, the J call TRBJ1-2, with D perhaps matching TRBD1 (5 bases). Trimming shortened V by 7 bases and J by 0 bases, and 15 bases separated the two germline ends. The CDR3 totals 15 residues. Germline CDR1 reads MNHEY; CDR2 reads SVGAGI. In DNA form, the CDR3 reads TGTGCCAGCACCAAAAGCGGGGGAGCTAACTATGGCTACACCTTC. It specifies CASTKSGGANYGYTF.

The chain joins TRBV11-2 to TRBJ1-2; 9 positions match TRBD1. V gave up 0 bases and J gave up 3 bases; unmatched junction bases: 17. Germline CDR1 reads SGHAT; CDR2 reads FQNNGV. The CDR3 runs 20 residues. The CDR3: CASSLELDRDRVLPYYGYTF. Here the CDR3 DNA reads TGTGCCAGCAGCTTAGAATTAGACCGGGACAGGGTCTTACCCTACTATGGCTACACCTTC.

This chain joins TRBV7-9 and TRBJ1-5; a weak D match, TRBD1 (6 bases). The V gene's germline CDR1 is SEHNR and CDR2 FQNEAQ (reference sequence). The CDR3 loop spans 14 amino acids. With 1 base removed from V and 5 bases from J, the gap between germline ends came to 9 bases. The CDR3 reads CASSLVQGDQPQHF. The CDR3 region has the DNA TGTGCCAGCAGCTTAGTACAGGGTGATCAGCCCCAGCATTTT.

The J gene is TRBJ1-1, the V gene TRBV6-5; D uncertain. This CDR3 has 13 residues. Germline CDR1 reads MNHEY; CDR2 reads SVGAGI. The V and J ends lost 2 bases and 6 bases respectively, with 10 bases between them. CDR3 protein: CASSYLRGPEAFF. CDR3 nucleotide sequence: TGTGCCAGCAGTTACCTCCGAGGTCCTGAAGCTTTCTTT.

The chain uses TRBV7-8 and TRBJ2-1, with D perhaps TRBD2 (6 bases). The CDR3 loop spans 13 amino acids. Trimming took 6 bases from V and 7 from J, leaving 13 bases between them. Germline V CDR1 and CDR2: SGHVS, FQNEAQ. The CDR3 here is CASSSGTQNEQFF. In nucleotides, the CDR3 is TGTGCCAGCAGTTCCGGGACTCAGAATGAGCAGTTCTTC.

The gene calls are TRBV29-1 and TRBJ2-2; TRBD2 aligns across 9 bases. The V gene's germline CDR1 is SQVTM and CDR2 ANQGSEA. The length of the CDR3 is 15 residues. With 7 bases clipped from V and 5 bases from J, the junction kept 11 bases outside the gene matches. CDR3 coding DNA: TGCAGCGGTTCGGCGGGAGGGCCGGGAACCGGGGAGCTGTTTTTT. Translation gives CSGSAGGPGTGELFF.

As to this clone: Other DNA sequences within the sample encode an identical CDR3. This chain joins TRBV7-9 and TRBJ1-1, with a weak D call TRBD1 (5 bases). V lost 1 base to trimming and J lost 3 bases, with 9 bases between them. From germline, CDR1 is SEHNR and CDR2 FQNEAQ (reference sequence). This CDR3 is 14 amino acids long. The CDR3 nucleotides are TGTGCCAGCAGCTTAGTTGCGGGGGACACTGAAGCTTTCTTT. Protein product: CASSLVAGDTEAFF.

This clone was observed a handful of times. J is TRBJ1-4 and V is TRBV4-1; no clear D. Trimming removed 1 base at V and 4 bases at J, with 16 bases between. The CDR3 is made up of 17 amino acids. The germline V gene encodes CDR1 MGHRA and CDR2 YSYEKL. Written as DNA, the CDR3 is TGCGCCAGCAGCCAAGCTAGGAGAGCAGAGATTAATGAAAAACTGTTTTTT. Its translation is CASSQARRAEINEKLFF.